The clone carrying this T cell receptor (beta chain) was counted once. Its antigen remains unidentified. The data are from a study of T cell repertoires in cytomegalovirus infection. Study overall: Public TCR beta signature analysis indicated the presence of both CMV infection and matching HLA type.

In TCRdb, the reads were re-called with MiXCR into one record per CDR3 protein. The sample holds roughly 990,000 distinct CDR3 sequences, 31% seen once. Germline CDR1 and CDR2: SNHLY and FYNNEI. Trimming removed 6 bases at V and 0 bases at J, with 13 bases between. This CDR3 is 15 amino acids long. Notes on the study in general: Ex vivo responses were dominated by HLA-C-restricted CMV-specific TCR beta clonotypes. Summed frequency of public TCR beta families distinguished CMV carriers with the relevant HLA.

The genes are TRBV2 and TRBJ2-3; D gene ambiguous. This TCR came from a human donor in good health (CMV status not recorded). Some clones in this sample may be carry-over from other donors' samples. The input for sequencing was cultured CD8+ T cells from PBMCs, taken from culture after CMV antigen stimulation. The CDR3 DNA reads as TGTGCCAGCAGCGGAGAGGCCGCTAGCACAGATACGCAGTATTTT. Its protein is CASSGEAASTDTQYF.